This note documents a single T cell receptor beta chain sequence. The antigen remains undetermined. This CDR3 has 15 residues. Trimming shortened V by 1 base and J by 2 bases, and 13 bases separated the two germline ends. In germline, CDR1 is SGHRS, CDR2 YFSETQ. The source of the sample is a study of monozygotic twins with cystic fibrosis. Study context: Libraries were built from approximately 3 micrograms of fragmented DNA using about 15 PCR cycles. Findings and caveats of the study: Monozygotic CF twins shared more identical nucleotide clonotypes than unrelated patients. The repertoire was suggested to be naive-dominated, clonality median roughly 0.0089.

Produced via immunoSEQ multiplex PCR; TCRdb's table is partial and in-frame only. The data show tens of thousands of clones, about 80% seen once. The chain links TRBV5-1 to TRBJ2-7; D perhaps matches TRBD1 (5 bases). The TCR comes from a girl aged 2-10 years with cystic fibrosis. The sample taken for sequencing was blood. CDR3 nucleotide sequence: TGCGCCAGCAGCTTGACAGGCACCGAAACCTACGAGCAGTACTTC. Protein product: CASSLTGTETYEQYF.